These T cell receptor beta chains were read from a single sample in a study of PD-1 blockade in classical Hodgkin lymphoma. Generated by immunoSEQ multiplex PCR, the TCRdb table keeps only in-frame clones and is missing some. Of about 92,000 clones listed, 83% were seen once; the top ten hold about a sixth. Specimen: peripheral blood mononuclear cells (PBMCs), collected before the fourth cycle of nivolumab. Receptors originate from a human donor with classical Hodgkin lymphoma. Both conserved end residues are part of each CDR3. The order of the fields is clone size, J gene, V gene, CDR3 protein. Some rows have no size entry. The others give once, few or many, or a class for an expanded clone.

abundance: NA
j_gene: TRBJ2-3
v_gene: TRBV9
CDR3aa: CASSVGWTGADTQYF

abundance: once
j_gene: TRBJ2-1
v_gene: TRBV7-9
CDR3aa: CAMGGTAGAGENEQFF

abundance: NA
j_gene: TRBJ2-1
v_gene: TRBV7-2
CDR3aa: CASSSELYNEQFF

abundance: few
j_gene: TRBJ1-1
v_gene: TRBV7-9
CDR3aa: CASSLGQHTEAFF

abundance: once
j_gene: TRBJ1-1
v_gene: TRBV7-3
CDR3aa: CASSLAGGNTEAFF

abundance: NA
j_gene: TRBJ1-2
v_gene: TRBV4-1
CDR3aa: CASSQDDGTNYGYTF

abundance: few
j_gene: TRBJ2-2
v_gene: TRBV15
CDR3aa: CATSTSTGELFF

abundance: NA
j_gene: TRBJ1-2
v_gene: TRBV19
CDR3aa: CASQENYGYTF

abundance: NA
j_gene: TRBJ1-5
v_gene: TRBV19
CDR3aa: CASSFSAGGRAHNQPQHF

abundance: NA
j_gene: TRBJ2-3
v_gene: TRBV6-6
CDR3aa: CASSPWAATTQYF

abundance: NA
j_gene: TRBJ2-7
v_gene: TRBV6-1
CDR3aa: CASNGQGASYEQYF

abundance: few
j_gene: TRBJ1-2
v_gene: TRBV2
CDR3aa: CASSEGLAVHGYTF

abundance: once
j_gene: TRBJ2-7
v_gene: TRBV6-5
CDR3aa: CASRPPGGRSNEQYF

abundance: NA
j_gene: TRBJ1-5
v_gene: TRBV19
CDR3aa: CASSYRGNQPQHF

abundance: NA
j_gene: TRBJ2-2
v_gene: TRBV27
CDR3aa: CASSFLRNTGELFF

abundance: NA
j_gene: TRBJ2-2
v_gene: TRBV5-4
CDR3aa: CASSSGLASGELFF

abundance: NA
j_gene: TRBJ2-7
v_gene: TRBV27
CDR3aa: CASSFSAGGLREGYEQYF

abundance: NA
j_gene: TRBJ2-2
v_gene: TRBV29-1
CDR3aa: CSVVSGTPPNLAGELFF

abundance: NA
j_gene: TRBJ1-2
v_gene: TRBV5-1
CDR3aa: CASSLGQGIYGYTF

abundance: NA
j_gene: TRBJ1-1
v_gene: TRBV16
CDR3aa: CASSQFHTAEAFF

abundance: NA
j_gene: TRBJ1-4
v_gene: TRBV15
CDR3aa: CATSRELGGALKKLFF

abundance: NA
j_gene: TRBJ1-2
v_gene: TRBV10-3
CDR3aa: CATARTETNYGYTF

abundance: NA
j_gene: TRBJ2-5
v_gene: TRBV20-1
CDR3aa: CSADPGETQYF

abundance: NA
j_gene: TRBJ2-2
v_gene: TRBV6-5
CDR3aa: CASSKGAFGELFF

abundance: NA
j_gene: TRBJ1-4
v_gene: TRBV4-2
CDR3aa: CASSQGTATNEKLFF

abundance: NA
j_gene: TRBJ1-2
v_gene: TRBV9
CDR3aa: CASSVLWEPLYGYTF

abundance: NA
j_gene: TRBJ2-1
v_gene: TRBV9
CDR3aa: CASSADQGTYNEQFF

abundance: few
j_gene: TRBJ2-1
v_gene: TRBV7-9
CDR3aa: CASSLGTSAYNEQFF

abundance: NA
j_gene: TRBJ1-6
v_gene: TRBV19
CDR3aa: CASSARTGSANSPLHF

abundance: NA
j_gene: TRBJ2-5
v_gene: TRBV5-1
CDR3aa: CASSLVVVGIGETQYF